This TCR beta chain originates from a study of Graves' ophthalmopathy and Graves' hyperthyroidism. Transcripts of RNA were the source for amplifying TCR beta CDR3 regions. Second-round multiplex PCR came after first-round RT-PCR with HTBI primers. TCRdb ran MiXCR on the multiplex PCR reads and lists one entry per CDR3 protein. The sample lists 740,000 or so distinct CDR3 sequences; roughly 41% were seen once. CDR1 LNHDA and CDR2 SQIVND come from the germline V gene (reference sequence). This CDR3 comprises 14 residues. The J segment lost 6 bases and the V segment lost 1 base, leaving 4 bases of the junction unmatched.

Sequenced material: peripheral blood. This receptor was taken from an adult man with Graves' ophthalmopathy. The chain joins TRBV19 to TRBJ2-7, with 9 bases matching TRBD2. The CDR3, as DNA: TGTGCCAGTAGTATAGGGCGGGAGGGCGGCGAGCAGTACTTC. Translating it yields CASSIGREGGEQYF.